The 24 T cell receptor beta chains below all came from one sample that was sequenced in a study of CD8+ T cells in alopecia areata. Treatment reported: oral pan-JAK inhibitor, 5-10 mg twice daily. Alopecia areata patients had lesional scalp punch biopsies and peripheral blood taken from them. Investigators isolated RNA and reverse transcribed it into cDNA to act as the sequencing template. This table comes from immunoSEQ multiplex PCR, and its TCRdb copy is limited to in-frame clones, with some not included. The repertoire has about 6,400 clones, approximately 71% of them found once; the top ten carry under 20%. The sample consisted of skin, taken at week 4, from a patient treated with tofacitinib. Receptors originate from a human donor with alopecia areata.

The chain couples TRBV7-6 to TRBJ2-3; a possible D gene is TRBD2 (7 bases). The CDR3 is 16 amino acids. Germline V gene sequence: CDR1 SGHVS, CDR2 FNYEAQ. V was cut by 1 base and J by 0 bases, with 11 bases left in between. The CDR3 here is CASSLVGGPSTDTQYF. Written as DNA, the CDR3 is TGTGCCAGCAGCTTAGTGGGGGGGCCTAGCACAGATACGCAGTATTTT.

This chain uses TRBV29-1 with TRBJ2-1; D might be TRBD1 (6 bases). Germline V lookup: CDR1 SQVTM, CDR2 ANQGSEA. Trimming removed 4 bases from V and 6 bases from J, with 10 bases in between. The CDR3 is 12 amino acids. As DNA, the CDR3 is TGCAGCGTTGTACAGGGCTCCAATGAGCAGTTCTTC. This sequence encodes CSVVQGSNEQFF.

The genes are TRBV5-1 and TRBJ2-1; 9 positions agree with TRBD2. The trim removed 0 bases at V and 10 bases at J, leaving 5 bases unmatched. Germline CDR1 reads SGHRS; CDR2 reads YFSETQ. The CDR3 spans 14 residues. In nucleotides, the CDR3 is TGCGCCAGCAGCTTGGAGCCAGCGGGAGGCGAGCAGTTCTTC. This sequence encodes CASSLEPAGGEQFF.

The chain is built from TRBV27 and TRBJ2-3; either TRBD1 or TRBD2 may supply D (6 bases each). CDR3 size: 13 residues. The ends were cut back, 7 bases at V and 7 bases at J, with 15 bases in the middle. Germline V gene data show CDR1 as MNHEY and CDR2 as SMNVEV (reference sequence). The CDR3: CASISQGRNTQYF. CDR3 sequence (DNA): TGTGCCAGCATCTCTCAGGGGAGGAATACGCAGTATTTT.

The chain carries TRBV6-6 and TRBJ1-1; 8 nucleotides agree with TRBD1. The CDR3 is 15 amino acids. V trimming: 6 bases; J trimming: 1 base; junction bases outside the gene matches: 7. From germline, CDR1 is MNHNY and CDR2 SVGAGI (reference sequence). The CDR3 reads CASRLTGAGNTEAFF. The CDR3 bases are TGTGCCAGCAGACTGACAGGGGCTGGGAACACTGAAGCTTTCTTT.

This clone was observed a few times. The sample holds other DNA sequences that translate to the same CDR3. The CDR3 DNA is TGTGCCAGCAGTTACAGCGGGAGAGAGACCCAGTACTTC. Protein product: CASSYSGRETQYF. The chain combines TRBV6-5 with TRBJ2-5; 8 positions agree with TRBD2. CDR3 length equals 13 residues. The germline gives CDR1 MNHEY, CDR2 SVGAGI. V was pared by 2 bases and J by 4 bases, with 0 bases of the junction left unmatched.

The DNA of the CDR3 is TGTGCCAGCAGTGTAAAGGGACACCCCGATGTCCCAGATACGCAGTATTTT. Its protein is CASSVKGHPDVPDTQYF. This chain links TRBV9 with TRBJ2-3; D is possibly TRBD1 (6 bases). Deletions cut 5 bases from V and 4 bases from J, with 23 bases between. Germline lookup yields CDR1 SGDLS and CDR2 YYNGEE. The CDR3 spans 17 residues.

This clone occurred once. The V and J genes are TRBV5-5 and TRBJ2-4; tentative D call: TRBD2 (5 bases). The CDR3 totals 18 residues. In germline, CDR1 is SGHKS, CDR2 YYEKEE (reference sequence). The V end was cut by 0 bases, the J end by 2 bases, with 18 bases between. In DNA, the CDR3 is TGTGCCAGCAGCTTGGCGCGGGTGGAGAGAGTGACCAAAAACATTCAGTACTTC. Amino acid sequence: CASSLARVERVTKNIQYF.

The chain links TRBV30 to TRBJ2-5; D gene unclear. Germline V CDR1 and CDR2: GTSNPN, SVGIG (reference sequence). The CDR3 totals 13 residues. Trimming cost V 0 bases and J 2 bases, with 7 bases left between them. CDR3 in amino acids: CAWSVQLQETQYF. DNA for the CDR3: TGTGCCTGGAGTGTACAGCTGCAAGAGACCCAGTACTTC.

The rearrangement uses TRBV6-1 and TRBJ1-3; 7 nucleotides match TRBD1. Germline V gives CDR1 MNHNS, CDR2 SASEGT. The CDR3 is made up of 15 amino acids. With V trimmed by 5 bases and J by 0 bases, 4 bases remained unmatched. CDR3 loop: CASSFWDSSGNTIYF. In DNA form, the CDR3 reads TGTGCCAGCAGTTTTTGGGACAGCTCTGGAAACACCATATATTTT.

For this clone: A read error may account for a junction end that differs from germline. This chain joins TRBV4-1 and TRBJ1-5; D remains ambiguous. Germline CDR1 and CDR2: MGHRA and YSYEKL. The CDR3 totals 15 residues. CDR3 sequence (DNA): TGCGCCAGCAGCCGACTTTACAATAGCACTCAGCCCCAGCATTTT. This encodes CASSRLYNSTQPQHF.

In this sample, this clone turned up a few times. The chain is built from TRBV11-3 and TRBJ2-1, with 8 bases aligning to TRBD1. Germline CDR1 is SGHNT and CDR2 is YENEEA. V lost 5 bases and J lost 10; bases outside the gene matches: 10. The CDR3 is 14 amino acids. The CDR3 nucleotides read TGTGCCAGCAGCGAGAGGCAGGGGGCCGGAGAGCAGTTCTTC. Protein: CASSERQGAGEQFF.

The genes are TRBV6-1 and TRBJ2-3, with D perhaps TRBD1 (6 bases). CDR1 is MNHNS and CDR2 is SASEGT in the germline V gene. The CDR3 covers 13 residues. V was pared by 4 bases and J by 6 bases, with 11 bases between. CDR3 protein: CASSVTGWDTQYF. CDR3 sequence (DNA): TGTGCCAGCAGTGTAACAGGGTGGGATACGCAGTATTTT.

This clone was picked up one time. The chain combines TRBV6-6 with TRBJ1-5; no clear D. The CDR3 runs 12 residues. Germline V lookup: CDR1 MNHNY, CDR2 SVGAGI (reference sequence). Trimming pared 0 bases from V and 8 bases from J, leaving 5 bases between. The CDR3 is CASSYSVEPQHF. The CDR3 bases are TGTGCCAGCAGTTACTCCGTTGAGCCCCAGCATTTT.

The chain combines TRBV7-6 with TRBJ2-3; 9 bases are shared with TRBD1. The germline V gene encodes CDR1 SGHVS and CDR2 FNYEAQ. J lost 5 bases, V lost 5 bases, and 5 bases had no gene match. This CDR3 is built from 14 residues. The DNA of the CDR3 is TGTGCCAGCAGCCATATGGGACAGGGAGATACGCAGTATTTT. Translation: CASSHMGQGDTQYF.

The genes are TRBV2 and TRBJ2-6; D call uncertain. This CDR3 is built from 15 residues. Trimming took 6 bases from V and 0 from J, leaving 9 bases between them. Germline-derived CDR1 and CDR2 are SNHLY and FYNNEI. Written as DNA, the CDR3 is TGTGCCAGCAGCATACACCCCTCTGGGGCCAACGTCCTGACTTTC. Amino acids: CASSIHPSGANVLTF. The full variable domain, rest sourced from reference TRBV2 and TRBJ2-6, is EPEVTQTPSHQVTQMGQEVILRCVPISNHLYFYWYRQILGQKVEFLVSFYNNEISEKSEIFDDQFSVERPDGSNFTLKIRSTKLEDSAMYFCASSIHPSGANVLTFGAGSRLTVL.

The J gene is TRBJ1-2, the V gene TRBV23-1; 7 nucleotides align to TRBD1. TRBV23-1 is an open reading frame, and its role is uncertain. The ends lost 1 base at V and 0 bases at J; junction bases unmatched: 17. CDR3 length: 20 residues. The CDR3 here is CASSQLESRGRGATNYGYTF. CDR3 DNA sequence: TGCGCCAGCAGTCAATTAGAGTCTAGGGGCAGGGGGGCGACTAACTATGGCTACACCTTC.

In regard to this clone: Other DNA sequences in the same sample also yield this CDR3. The chain employs TRBV6-1 and TRBJ1-5; D gene uncertain. The CDR3 is 14 residues long. The V and J ends lost 6 bases and 2 bases respectively, with 11 bases between them. Germline V CDR1 and CDR2: MNHNS, SASEGT. The CDR3 DNA follows: TGTGCCAGCAGAGACTATATGGGCAATCAGCCCCAGCATTTT. Protein: CASRDYMGNQPQHF.

This clone showed up just once. The chain recombines TRBV9 with TRBJ1-2, with 10 bases that match TRBD1. With V trimmed by 3 bases and J by 5 bases, 10 bases remained unmatched. Germline V gene lookup returns CDR1 SGDLS and CDR2 YYNGEE. CDR3 size: 16 residues. This CDR3 reads CASSGDRGLKGYGYTF. CDR3 sequence (DNA): TGTGCCAGCAGCGGCGACAGGGGGCTCAAGGGGTATGGCTACACCTTC.

This clone is large. The V gene is TRBV7-2, the J gene TRBJ2-1, with TRBD2 identical over 8 bases. The trim removed 5 bases at V and 2 bases at J, leaving 8 bases unmatched. The CDR3 consists of 16 residues. The germline gives CDR1 SGHTA, CDR2 FQGNSA. The CDR3 DNA reads TGTGCCAGCAGCCCTGCCCGGGAGGGAGCCTACAATGAGCAGTTCTTC. This codes for CASSPAREGAYNEQFF.

V usage is TRBV5-1 and J usage is TRBJ2-4; 9 nucleotides match TRBD2. The V segment lost 3 bases and the J segment 0 bases; nucleotides outside the gene matches: 4. From germline, CDR1 is SGHRS and CDR2 YFSETQ. This CDR3 region has 16 residues. CDR3 protein: CASSWTSALAKNIQYF. CDR3 DNA: TGCGCCAGCAGCTGGACTAGCGCGCTAGCCAAAAACATTCAGTACTTC.

This clone has just a few counts. The chain uses TRBV29-1 and TRBJ1-1; D remains ambiguous. This CDR3 comprises 14 residues. Germline V gives CDR1 SQVTM, CDR2 ANQGSEA. V was clipped by 4 bases and J by 0 bases, with 12 bases between them. CDR3 DNA: TGCAGCGTTGTTTGGCGGCACCTGAACACTGAAGCTTTCTTT. Translated: CSVVWRHLNTEAFF. Filled out from reference TRBV29-1 and TRBJ1-1, the complete variable domain reads SAVISQKPSRDICQRGTSLTIQCQVDSQVTMMFWYRQQPGQSLTLIATANQGSEATYESGFVIDKFPISRPNLTFSTLTVSNMSPEDSSIYLCSVVWRHLNTEAFFGQGTRLTVV.

The chain recombines TRBV7-8 with TRBJ2-7, with a tentative D call TRBD2 (5 bases). The CDR3 consists of 15 residues. CDR1 and CDR2 (germline): SGHVS, FQNEAQ. Deletions cut 7 bases from V and 0 bases from J, with 16 bases between. The CDR3 sequence is CASIASRRDSYEQYF. The CDR3 nucleotides are TGTGCCAGCATCGCTTCAAGACGGGACTCCTACGAGCAGTACTTC.

V usage is TRBV7-6 and J usage is TRBJ2-3; D uncertain. The CDR3 loop spans 13 amino acids. With 4 bases removed from V and 5 bases from J, the gap between germline ends came to 10 bases. The germline CDR1 and CDR2 sequences are SGHVS and FNYEAQ. The CDR3 bases are TGTGCCAGCAGCTGGGATCCAGTAGATACGCAGTATTTT. Translated, it gives CASSWDPVDTQYF.